These T cell receptor beta chains were read from a single sample in a study of T-cell reconstitution after alpha-beta-depleted transplantation in children. TCRdb redid the calling of the PCR reads with MiXCR, one entry per CDR3 protein. Found here are just under 350,000 distinct CDR3 sequences, 15% to 20% of them singletons; the top ten hold around 41%. This specimen was PBMCs, mostly from graft donor cells, taken 360 days after TCRalphabeta/CD19-depleted stem cell transplant. The receptors come from a male patient between 2 and 10 years old who had a stem cell transplant for acute lymphoblastic leukemia, so the T cells may come from the graft donor. Each CDR3 is given with its conserved first and last residue. The D gene is left open where the match is weak. Clone size appears in some rows only: once, few, many, or a class for an expanded clone.

TGTGCCAGCAGCAGGACTAGCGGGGGAATAATCGGGAATAATGAGCAGTTCTTC	CASSRTSGGIIGNNEQFF	NA	TRBD2	TRBV9	TRBJ2-1
TGTGCCAGCACCGGGACTAGCGGGAGAACGCAGTATTTT	CASTGTSGRTQYF	many	TRBD2	TRBV27	TRBJ2-3
TGTGCCAGCACCCAGACAGGGTACGAGCAGTACTTC	CASTQTGYEQYF	many	TRBD1	TRBV3-1	TRBJ2-7
TGTGCCAGCAGTCCTTATGGGACTAGCTCTCGGGAGCAGTTCTTC	CASSPYGTSSREQFF	few	TRBD2	TRBV12-3/TRBV12-4	TRBJ2-1
TGTGCCAGCAGTTTAAAGGGATTGTCCACAACTAATGAAAAACTGTTTTTT	CASSLKGLSTTNEKLFF	NA	NA	TRBV12-3/TRBV12-4	TRBJ1-4
TGTGCCAGCAGCTTAGGACCTCGGGTGGAGACCCAGTACTTC	CASSLGPRVETQYF	NA	NA	TRBV7-6	TRBJ2-5
TGCGCCAGCAGCCAAAAGGGACAGCACATCGGAAACACCATATATTTT	CASSQKGQHIGNTIYF	few	TRBD1	TRBV4-1	TRBJ1-3
TGTGCCATCGGGGGAACAGGGTTCACTGAAGCTTTCTTT	CAIGGTGFTEAFF	NA	NA	TRBV10-3	TRBJ1-1
TGTGCCAGCAGTAGGGACAGGGGGACTAATGAAAAACTGTTTTTT	CASSRDRGTNEKLFF	few	TRBD1	TRBV12-3/TRBV12-4	TRBJ1-4
TGTGCCAGCAGTTTTCTGGACACGCGATACGAGCAGTACTTC	CASSFLDTRYEQYF	NA	NA	TRBV12-3/TRBV12-4	TRBJ2-7
TGTGCCACCGCCCGCGGACAGTCCACAGATACGCAGTATTTT	CATARGQSTDTQYF	NA	NA	TRBV10-3	TRBJ2-3
TGTGCCAGCAGCCCCACACTAGGGGGCACAGATACGCAGTATTTT	CASSPTLGGTDTQYF	few	NA	TRBV3-1	TRBJ2-3
TGCAGTGCTAGAGGGGACACCCATAGCAATCAGCCCCAGCATTTT	CSARGDTHSNQPQHF	few	NA	TRBV20-1	TRBJ1-5
TGTGCCAGCAGCGACAAAGCGGGAAAATTCTACAATGAGCAGTTCTTC	CASSDKAGKFYNEQFF	many	TRBD2	TRBV9	TRBJ2-1
TGTGCCAGCAGTTATAGGCAGGGTGGGTGGAACACTGAAGCTTTCTTT	CASSYRQGGWNTEAFF	once	NA	TRBV6-5	TRBJ1-1
TGCAGTGCTTTGGACAGGGGCTACGAGCAGTACTTC	CSALDRGYEQYF	many	TRBD1	TRBV20-1	TRBJ2-7
TGTGCCAGCAAGACTAGCGGGAGCGACGAGCAGTACTTC	CASKTSGSDEQYF	NA	TRBD2	TRBV6-2/TRBV6-3	TRBJ2-7
TGCGCCAGCAGCTATGGGACTAGCGAGGTCAACGTCCTGACTTTC	CASSYGTSEVNVLTF	NA	TRBD2	TRBV5-1	TRBJ2-6
TGTGCCAGCACCCTTTTGGGACAGGGGTTGACCCAGTACTTC	CASTLLGQGLTQYF	NA	TRBD1	TRBV5-6	TRBJ2-5
TGTGCCAGCCGCGGCCCTGAGCAGTTCTTC	CASRGPEQFF	NA	NA	TRBV6-2/TRBV6-3	TRBJ2-1
TGCAGTGCTAGCCGAAGGAAGAGCACAGATACGCAGTATTTT	CSASRRKSTDTQYF	NA	NA	TRBV20-1	TRBJ2-3
TGCGCCAGCAGCTTGGCCGAGGGGCAAGAGACCCAGTACTTC	CASSLAEGQETQYF	NA	NA	TRBV5-1	TRBJ2-5
TGTGCCACCAGACAGGGGGCGGGTGAAAAACTGTTTTTT	CATRQGAGEKLFF	NA	TRBD1	TRBV6-6	TRBJ1-4
TGCGCCAGCAGCTTGGGTCTAGAAGCCACTGAAGCTTTCTTT	CASSLGLEATEAFF	NA	NA	TRBV5-1	TRBJ1-1
TGTGCCAGCAGTTTTGACCCGGGGTCTTCTGGGGCCAACGTCCTGACTTTC	CASSFDPGSSGANVLTF	NA	NA	TRBV12-3/TRBV12-4	TRBJ2-6
TGTGCCAGCAGTTACGACTATGGCTACACCTTC	CASSYDYGYTF	NA	NA	TRBV28	TRBJ1-2
TGTGCCTGGATCGTTGAGGGGCACCAGGAGACCCAGTACTTC	CAWIVEGHQETQYF	NA	NA	TRBV30	TRBJ2-5
TGTGCCAGCAGTCCCCAAAGAGGGACTAGCTGGGGCACAGATACGCAGTATTTT	CASSPQRGTSWGTDTQYF	few	TRBD2	TRBV28	TRBJ2-3
TGTGCCAGCAGCCATTCTCCCGGACTAGCGGCCTCCAATGAGCAGTTCTTC	CASSHSPGLAASNEQFF	NA	TRBD2	TRBV3-1	TRBJ2-1
TGTGCCATCAGTGAAGATACTAGCGGCCCGGGGACGCAGTATTTT	CAISEDTSGPGTQYF	NA	TRBD2	TRBV10-3	TRBJ2-3
TGCAGTGCTCGAAGGGGGATAACCCTCGGAAACACCATATATTTT	CSARRGITLGNTIYF	few	NA	TRBV20-1	TRBJ1-3
TGCGCCAGCAGCCCTGCCCCGGGTAACCCCAACAATGAGCAGTTCTTC	CASSPAPGNPNNEQFF	NA	NA	TRBV5-1	TRBJ2-1
TGTGCCACCGGGGGGTTCGAAAGCTCCTACAATGAGCAGTTCTTC	CATGGFESSYNEQFF	many	TRBD2	TRBV10-3	TRBJ2-1
TGTGCCAGCACCGGACTAGCGGGAGGTTTAGATACGCAGTATTTT	CASTGLAGGLDTQYF	many	TRBD2	TRBV12-3/TRBV12-4	TRBJ2-3
TGTGCCAGCAGTTCCCATCGACAGTCCAGCTCCTACAATGAGCAGTTCTTC	CASSSHRQSSSYNEQFF	few	NA	TRBV12-3/TRBV12-4	TRBJ2-1
TGTGCCAGCAGTTTAGGGACAGTCTATCAGCCCCAGCATTTT	CASSLGTVYQPQHF	few	TRBD1	TRBV28	TRBJ1-5
TGCAGTGCTAGAGATGGAGGACCCCGTGTTAATGAGCAGTTCTTC	CSARDGGPRVNEQFF	NA	NA	TRBV20-1	TRBJ2-1
TGTGCCAGCAGCCCCCGGGGCCCGGGAGGGACCGGGGAGCTGTTTTTT	CASSPRGPGGTGELFF	few	TRBD2	TRBV7-6	TRBJ2-2
TGCAGCGTTTACAGGGGACTGCTTAACAATGAGCAGTTCTTC	CSVYRGLLNNEQFF	NA	NA	TRBV29-1	TRBJ2-1
TGTGCCAGCAGCCAAGGTTCAGGGGAAGGTACGCAGTATTTT	CASSQGSGEGTQYF	many	NA	TRBV4-2	TRBJ2-3